The 26 T cell receptor beta chains below come from one sample, sequenced in a study of blood T cell repertoires in COVID-19. Only in-frame clones appear in the TCRdb table, and some are missing; sequencing was by immunoSEQ multiplex PCR. Among tens of thousands of clones listed, 88% were seen once. The sample taken for sequencing was peripheral blood. The receptors shown here come from a man over 45 with acute or convalescent COVID-19.

The rearrangement joins TRBV9 to TRBJ2-4; perhaps TRBD2 as D (6 bases). The ends were cut back, 5 bases at V and 7 bases at J, with 19 bases in the middle. Germline values: CDR1 SGDLS, CDR2 YYNGEE. This CDR3 is 15 amino acids long. As DNA, the CDR3 is TGTGCCAGCAGTCTACACCCATCGGAGGGCAACATTCAGTACTTC. Protein product: CASSLHPSEGNIQYF.

J is TRBJ2-7 and V is TRBV5-1; 7 positions agree with TRBD2. CDR1 is SGHRS, CDR2 YFSETQ, per germline. The trim removed 1 base at V and 2 bases at J, leaving 12 bases unmatched. This CDR3 has 17 residues. CDR3 loop: CASSLWEGTYEPYEQYF. CDR3 nucleotides: TGCGCCAGCAGCTTGTGGGAGGGGACCTACGAACCCTACGAGCAGTACTTC.

This chain uses TRBV18 with TRBJ2-3; TRBD2 matches 8 bases. The germline V gene encodes CDR1 KGHSH and CDR2 LQKENI. V lost 0 bases and J lost 4; bases outside the gene matches: 3. CDR3 length: 15 residues. The DNA for the CDR3 is TGTGCCAGCTCACCACCAGGACTAGCTTCAGATACGCAGTATTTT. It specifies CASSPPGLASDTQYF.

This rearrangement joins TRBV5-1 to TRBJ1-1; perhaps TRBD1 as D (5 bases). The germline V gene encodes CDR1 SGHRS and CDR2 YFSETQ. This CDR3 is 13 amino acids long. V was pared by 1 base and J by 3 bases, with 7 bases between. DNA of the CDR3: TGCGCCAGCAGCTTGTCAGGGTACACTGAAGCTTTCTTT. Protein sequence: CASSLSGYTEAFF.

The chain recombines TRBV10-2 with TRBJ1-2; no definite D call. Germline-derived CDR1 and CDR2 are WSHSY and SAAADI. The CDR3 loop spans 12 amino acids. Trimming removed 6 bases at V and 3 bases at J, with 8 bases between. The CDR3 nucleotides read TGCGCCAGCAGGTCCGCGGACTATGGCTACACCTTC. Translating gives CASRSADYGYTF.

This clone was counted a few times. The chain uses TRBV14 and TRBJ2-3; D perhaps matches TRBD2 (5 bases). V lost 0 bases to trimming and J lost 2 bases, with 12 bases between them. Germline V gene data show CDR1 as SGHDN and CDR2 as FVKESK. The CDR3 covers 16 residues. The CDR3, as DNA: TGTGCCAGCAGCCAAGATCCTAGCACCTTCACAGATACGCAGTATTTT. As protein: CASSQDPSTFTDTQYF.

Worth noting for this clone: Germline and junction disagree at one end, which may indicate a read error. V and J are TRBV7-7 and TRBJ2-3; 7 bases agree with TRBD2. CDR3 length: 14 amino acids. Germline CDR1 SSHAT, CDR2 FNYEAQ (reference sequence). Written as DNA, the CDR3 is TGTGCTAGCAGCTTGGGTGGGGGGGCAGATACGCAGTATTTT. Translation gives CASSLGGGADTQYF.

The rearrangement uses TRBV4-2 and TRBJ2-5; TRBD2 aligns across 7 bases. Germline V lookup: CDR1 LGHNA, CDR2 YNFKEQ. The trim removed 4 bases at V and 4 bases at J, leaving 12 bases unmatched. The CDR3 sequence is 16 residues long. This CDR3 reads CASSLGTNPSGETQYF. The CDR3 DNA is TGTGCCAGCAGCCTAGGGACTAACCCCAGCGGAGAGACCCAGTACTTC.

V usage is TRBV18 and J usage is TRBJ2-3; perhaps TRBD2 as D (6 bases). This CDR3 region has 16 residues. V was shortened by 6 bases and J by 3 bases, with 19 bases between the two germline ends. Germline lookup yields CDR1 KGHSH and CDR2 LQKENI. Here the CDR3 reads CASSFAGTRNTDTQYF. The CDR3 nucleotides are TGTGCCAGCTCGTTCGCCGGGACTCGGAATACAGATACGCAGTATTTT.

The chain is built from TRBV18 and TRBJ1-1; 8 positions agree with TRBD1. Germline CDR1 and CDR2: KGHSH and LQKENI. The CDR3 sequence is 16 residues long. Losses at the gene ends were 0 bases for V and 10 bases for J; bases not matched to a gene: 13. CDR3 sequence: CASSPPSQGDYGGAFF. As DNA, the CDR3 is TGTGCCAGCTCACCACCCTCACAGGGGGACTATGGAGGAGCTTTCTTT. The entire variable domain, with the rest obtained from reference TRBV18 and TRBJ1-1, is as follows: NAGVMQNPRHLVRRRGQEARLRCSPMKGHSHVYWYRQLPEEGLKFMVYLQKENIIDESGMPKERFSAEFPKEGPSILRIQQVVRGDSAAYFCASSPPSQGDYGGAFFGQGTRLTVV.

With respect to this clone: At the DNA level, this CDR3 is encoded by other sequences in the same sample as well. The J gene is TRBJ2-2, the V gene TRBV25-1, with 9 bases lining up with TRBD1. Unmatched junction bases numbered 2, after V lost 7 bases and J lost 2 bases. Germline V gives CDR1 MGHDK, CDR2 SYGVNS. This CDR3 has 14 residues. The CDR3 here is CASKGQGNTGELFF. CDR3 nucleotide sequence: TGTGCCAGCAAGGGACAGGGTAACACCGGGGAGCTGTTTTTT.

The gene calls are TRBV7-9 and TRBJ1-1, with a possible D match to TRBD1 (5 bases). Germline V gene sequence: CDR1 SEHNR, CDR2 FQNEAQ (reference sequence). V was shortened by 5 bases and J by 4 bases, with 20 bases between the two germline ends. The CDR3 consists of 16 residues. The CDR3 sequence: CASSPRVVGGGTEAFF. Here the CDR3 DNA reads TGTGCCAGCAGCCCCCGCGTCGTCGGGGGAGGCACTGAAGCTTTCTTT.

The chain recombines TRBV3-1 (or the pseudogene TRBV3-2) with TRBJ2-1; 10 bases fit TRBD1. Trimming removed 3 bases from V and 0 bases from J; junction bases left unmatched: 14. Germline V gene lookup returns CDR1 LGHDT and CDR2 YNNKEL (reference sequence). This CDR3 has 20 amino acids. The CDR3 nucleotides are TGTGCCAGCAGCCAGAATTCCCGGGACAGGGGTCCCTTCTCCTACAATGAGCAGTTCTTC. Residues: CASSQNSRDRGPFSYNEQFF.

J is TRBJ1-2 and V is TRBV6-6; D is perhaps TRBD1 (5 bases). V gave up 2 bases and J gave up 4 bases, with 17 bases separating them. The CDR3 consists of 16 residues. Germline-derived CDR1 and CDR2 are MNHNY and SVGAGI (reference sequence). CDR3 sequence: CASSYRQGRSSYGYTF. In nucleotides, the CDR3 is TGTGCCAGCAGTTACCGGCAGGGCCGGTCTAGCTATGGCTACACCTTC.

This rearrangement joins TRBV7-9 to TRBJ2-5, with a possible D match to TRBD2 (5 bases). V shed 5 bases and J shed 5 bases, with 15 bases lying between them. Germline V lookup: CDR1 SEHNR, CDR2 FQNEAQ (reference sequence). This CDR3 region has 14 residues. CDR3 in amino acids: CASSPRSGVETQYF. The CDR3 DNA reads TGTGCCAGCAGCCCCCGTTCCGGGGTTGAGACCCAGTACTTC. The complete variable domain, with remaining parts taken from reference TRBV7-9 and TRBJ2-5, reads DTGVSQNPRHKITKRGQNVTFRCDPISEHNRLYWYRQTLGQGPEFLTYFQNEAQLEKSRLLSDRFSAERPKGSFSTLEIQRTEQGDSAMYLCASSPRSGVETQYFGPGTRLLVL.

The chain links TRBV10-3 to TRBJ1-2, with 9 bases lining up with TRBD1. The CDR3 is made up of 13 amino acids. J gave up 8 bases and V 6 bases, and 7 bases lay outside the gene matches. CDR1 is ENHRY and CDR2 is SYGVKD in the germline V gene. The CDR3: CAISATGGGGYTF. The CDR3 bases are TGTGCCATCAGCGCGACAGGGGGTGGGGGCTACACCTTC.

The chain joins TRBV20-1 to TRBJ1-4; 7 bases agree with TRBD1. V shed 3 bases, J shed 9 bases, and the junction held 25 bases outside the gene matches. The CDR3 runs 19 residues. Looked up from germline, CDR1 is DFQATT and CDR2 is SNEGSKA (reference sequence). The CDR3 DNA reads TGCAGTGCTAGTGCTCGACAGGGTTGGTCCGAGGCCGGCCACCAAAAACTGTTTTTT. Protein: CSASARQGWSEAGHQKLFF.

The chain combines TRBV2 with TRBJ2-7; 13 bases align to TRBD2. The junction had 13 bases not matched to a gene; V was cut back by 1 base and J by 7 bases. Per the germline V gene, CDR1 is SNHLY and CDR2 is FYNNEI. The CDR3 has 18 amino acids. CDR3 sequence (DNA): TGTGCCAGCAGTGAAGGGAGGCCCGGGACTAGCGGGGAGCATGAGCAGTACTTC. Amino acid sequence: CASSEGRPGTSGEHEQYF.

The chain employs TRBV2 and TRBJ1-1; D is possibly TRBD1 (5 bases). V shed 0 bases and J shed 9 bases, with 8 bases lying between them. CDR1 is SNHLY and CDR2 is FYNNEI in the germline V gene. The CDR3 consists of 12 residues. The CDR3, as DNA: TGTGCCAGCAGTGAAGCGACAGAAAAAGCTTTCTTT. It is translated as CASSEATEKAFF. Full variable domain (missing parts from reference TRBV2 and TRBJ1-1): EPEVTQTPSHQVTQMGQEVILRCVPISNHLYFYWYRQILGQKVEFLVSFYNNEISEKSEIFDDQFSVERPDGSNFTLKIRSTKLEDSAMYFCASSEATEKAFFGQGTRLTVV.

The chain links TRBV5-1 to TRBJ2-1; 14 bases match TRBD2. Germline V gene sequence: CDR1 SGHRS, CDR2 YFSETQ. The CDR3 is 17 amino acids. The V segment lost 1 base and the J segment 10 bases; nucleotides outside the gene matches: 10. CDR3 bases: TGCGCCAGCAGCTTGTGGCCCGGACTAGCGGGGGGAAAAGAGCAGTTCTTC. The encoded protein is CASSLWPGLAGGKEQFF.

The rearrangement links TRBV5-1 to TRBJ2-3, with D maybe TRBD2 (5 bases). Germline values: CDR1 SGHRS, CDR2 YFSETQ. Trimming shortened V by 5 bases and J by 6 bases, and 10 bases separated the two germline ends. The CDR3 extends over 12 amino acids. The CDR3 loop reads CASSEGFDTQYF. The CDR3 coding sequence is TGCGCCAGCAGTGAGGGTTTTGATACGCAGTATTTT.

V is TRBV7-6 and J is TRBJ1-3; no firm D call. Germline values: CDR1 SGHVS, CDR2 FNYEAQ. V was clipped by 7 bases and J by 2 bases, with 15 bases between them. The CDR3 extends over 15 amino acids. CDR3 sequence reads: CASTASRQTGNTIYF. The CDR3, as DNA: TGTGCCAGCACTGCAAGCCGTCAAACTGGAAACACCATATATTTT.

The gene calls are TRBV24-1 and TRBJ2-2; 12 nucleotides agree with TRBD1. Germline-derived CDR1 and CDR2 are KGHDR and SFDVKD. V lost 4 bases to trimming and J lost 6 bases; unmatched junction nucleotides: 11. The CDR3 runs to 18 residues. This chain's CDR3 is CATSDPPGQGARAGELFF. CDR3 in DNA: TGTGCCACCAGTGACCCCCCGGGACAGGGGGCGCGGGCCGGGGAGCTGTTTTTT.

The rearrangement joins TRBV5-1 to TRBJ2-1; 8 bases are a match to TRBD1. The CDR3 consists of 17 residues. The V and J ends lost 4 bases and 3 bases, in that order; junction bases with no gene match: 12. The V gene's germline CDR1 is SGHRS and CDR2 YFSETQ. The chain's CDR3 is CASSPTGTGIGYNEQFF. The CDR3 DNA follows: TGCGCCAGCAGCCCTACCGGGACAGGTATAGGCTACAATGAGCAGTTCTTC.

The sample holds one count of this clone. The J gene is TRBJ2-5, the V gene TRBV3-1 (or the pseudogene TRBV3-2); 7 nucleotides line up with TRBD1. CDR3 size: 14 residues. The junction had 4 bases not matched to a gene; V was cut back by 3 bases and J by 3 bases. Germline CDR1 reads LGHDT; CDR2 reads YNNKEL (reference sequence). In nucleotides, the CDR3 is TGTGCCAGCAGCCAGATGGGACAGAAAGAGACCCAGTACTTC. Translating gives CASSQMGQKETQYF.

The genes are TRBV5-4 and TRBJ1-2; 8 bases align to TRBD1. The CDR3 has 16 amino acids. From germline, CDR1 is SGHNT and CDR2 YYREEE (reference sequence). Trimming at V came to 4 bases and at J to 1 base, leaving 9 bases not matched to a gene. In nucleotides, the CDR3 is TGTGCCAGCAGCCAGGGTACAGGGGGGAGTAACTATGGCTACACCTTC. Protein: CASSQGTGGSNYGYTF.